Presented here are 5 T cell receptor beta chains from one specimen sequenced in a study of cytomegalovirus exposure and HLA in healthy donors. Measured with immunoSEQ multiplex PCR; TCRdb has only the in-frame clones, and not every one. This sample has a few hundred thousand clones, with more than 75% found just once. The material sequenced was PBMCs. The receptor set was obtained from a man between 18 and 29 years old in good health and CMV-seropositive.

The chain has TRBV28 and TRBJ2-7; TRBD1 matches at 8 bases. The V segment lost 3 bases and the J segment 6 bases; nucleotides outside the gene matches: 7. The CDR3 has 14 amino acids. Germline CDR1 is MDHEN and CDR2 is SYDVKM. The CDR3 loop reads CASSLAGGSSEQYF. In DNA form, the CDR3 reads TGTGCCAGCAGTTTGGCAGGGGGCAGTTCCGAGCAGTACTTC.

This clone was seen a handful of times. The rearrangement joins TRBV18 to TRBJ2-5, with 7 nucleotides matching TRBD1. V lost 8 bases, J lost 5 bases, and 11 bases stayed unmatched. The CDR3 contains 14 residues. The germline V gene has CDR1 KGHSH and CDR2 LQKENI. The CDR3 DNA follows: TGTGCCAGCCACCGGGGACAGCAGGAGGAGACCCAGTACTTC. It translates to CASHRGQQEETQYF.

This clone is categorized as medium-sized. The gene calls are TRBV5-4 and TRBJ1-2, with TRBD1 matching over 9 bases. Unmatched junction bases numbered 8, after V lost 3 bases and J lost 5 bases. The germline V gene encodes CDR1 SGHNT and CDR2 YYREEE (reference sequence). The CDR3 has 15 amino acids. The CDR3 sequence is CASSWGGQGRYGYTF. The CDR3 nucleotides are TGTGCCAGCAGCTGGGGGGGACAGGGAAGGTATGGCTACACCTTC.

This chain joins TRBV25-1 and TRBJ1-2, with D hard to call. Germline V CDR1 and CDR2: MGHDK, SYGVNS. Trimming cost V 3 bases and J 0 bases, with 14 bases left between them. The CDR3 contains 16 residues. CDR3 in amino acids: CASSDARGSSNYGYTF. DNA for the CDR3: TGTGCCAGCAGTGATGCCCGAGGCAGCTCTAACTATGGCTACACCTTC.

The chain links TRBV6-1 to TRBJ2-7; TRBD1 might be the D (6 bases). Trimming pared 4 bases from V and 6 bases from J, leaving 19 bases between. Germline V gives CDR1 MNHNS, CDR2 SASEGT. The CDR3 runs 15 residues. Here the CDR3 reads CASSAQGRALREQYF. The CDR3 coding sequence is TGTGCCAGCAGTGCCCAGGGGCGAGCCCTGCGCGAGCAGTACTTC.